The rows below give T cell receptor beta chains drawn from one sample of a study of T cell repertoires in cytomegalovirus infection. These TCRs are of unknown antigen specificity. TCRdb redid the calling of the reads with MiXCR, one entry per CDR3 protein. The repertoire holds roughly 990,000 distinct CDR3 sequences, with approximately 31% as singletons. The material was cultured CD8+ T cells from PBMCs, obtained from culture after CMV antigen stimulation. The receptors were sampled from a human donor in good health (CMV status not recorded). Some clones in this sample may be carry-over from other donors' samples. Both conserved end residues are part of each CDR3. D genes are given only for firm matches. The size of a clone is reported for some rows only, either as once, few or many, or as a class for expanded clones.

CTSTNLSGAPYNEQFF	TGTACCAGTACTAACTTGAGTGGAGCCCCCTACAATGAGCAGTTCTTC	16	TRBV19	TRBJ2-1	-	-
CATSDHRGMTEAFF	TGTGCCACCAGTGATCACAGGGGGATGACTGAAGCTTTCTTT	14	TRBV24-1	TRBJ1-1	-	TRBD1
CASSEKLAGRTGELFF	TGTGCCAGCAGTGAAAAACTAGCGGGGCGGACCGGGGAGCTGTTTTTT	16	TRBV2	TRBJ2-2	-	TRBD2
CASSSTQSGSSTEAFF	TGTGCCAGCAGCTCAACACAGTCAGGTTCCAGCACTGAAGCTTTCTTT	16	TRBV7-6	TRBJ1-1	-	-
CASSYIVGPSIYNEQFF	TGTGCCAGCAGCTATATAGTGGGGCCGAGTATATACAATGAGCAGTTCTTC	17	TRBV11-3	TRBJ2-1	few	-
CATSRDEGAGANVLTF	TGTGCCACCAGCAGAGATGAGGGGGCTGGGGCCAACGTCCTGACTTTC	16	TRBV15	TRBJ2-6	-	-
CASSGRVSGDTEAFF	TGTGCCAGCAGTGGGAGGGTCAGTGGGGACACTGAAGCTTTCTTT	15	TRBV2	TRBJ1-1	-	-
CASTETKGYNYGYTF	TGTGCCAGCACCGAGACGAAAGGGTATAACTATGGCTACACCTTC	15	TRBV6-6	TRBJ1-2	-	-
CASSYLGQGAIGDEQYF	TGTGCCAGCAGTTACTTGGGACAGGGGGCGATTGGGGACGAGCAGTACTTC	17	TRBV6-6	TRBJ2-7	-	TRBD1
CASRADGRYRDNEQFF	TGTGCCAGCAGAGCCGACGGCAGGTATCGGGACAATGAGCAGTTCTTC	16	TRBV7-8	TRBJ2-1	many	-
CASSGGQGRTGYEQYF	TGCGCCAGCAGCGGGGGACAGGGGCGCACAGGGTACGAGCAGTACTTC	16	TRBV5-1	TRBJ2-7	-	TRBD1
CASSSELKRGGRYNEQFF	TGTGCCAGCAGCTCCGAGCTGAAGCGGGGGGGCCGGTACAATGAGCAGTTCTTC	18	TRBV11-2	TRBJ2-1	-	TRBD2
CASSPWTESSYNEQFF	TGTGCCAGCAGCCCTTGGACAGAGAGCTCCTACAATGAGCAGTTCTTC	16	TRBV7-6	TRBJ2-1	few	-
CASSLGLAGRSGANVLTF	TGTGCCAGCAGTTTAGGACTAGCGGGACGCTCTGGGGCCAACGTCCTGACTTTC	18	TRBV6-2/TRBV6-3	TRBJ2-6	once	TRBD2
CASSFRRPKGYTF	TGTGCCAGCAGTTTTCGTCGACCGAAGGGCTACACCTTC	13	TRBV28	TRBJ1-2	-	-
CASSPSGQGTYEQYF	TGTGCCAGTAGTCCCTCGGGACAGGGGACCTACGAGCAGTACTTC	15	TRBV19	TRBJ2-7	-	TRBD1
CASSAPTGGSDTDTQYF	TGTGCCAGCAGCGCCCCGACAGGGGGGTCGGACACAGATACGCAGTATTTT	17	TRBV7-9	TRBJ2-3	many	TRBD1
CATSRDFGQLNTEAFF	TGTGCCACCAGCAGAGATTTCGGGCAGTTGAACACTGAAGCTTTCTTT	16	TRBV15	TRBJ1-1	-	-
CASSQGGEVNEQFF	TGTGCCAGCAGCCAGGGTGGCGAGGTCAATGAGCAGTTCTTC	14	TRBV27	TRBJ2-1	few	-
CASSNGQGANSPLHF	TGTGCCAGCAGTAACGGACAGGGGGCGAATTCACCCCTCCACTTT	15	TRBV12-3/TRBV12-4	TRBJ1-6	-	TRBD1
CASSHPSNEQFF	TGCGCCAGCAGCCACCCCTCCAATGAGCAGTTCTTC	12	TRBV4-1	TRBJ2-1	-	-
CASSLGRGDSGNTIYF	TGCGCCAGCAGCTTGGGTCGGGGGGACTCTGGAAACACCATATATTTT	16	TRBV5-1	TRBJ1-3	-	-
CASSRSSVEQYF	TGTGCCAGCAGCCGATCTTCAGTCGAGCAGTACTTC	12	TRBV13	TRBJ2-7	-	-
CASSLATDQSNQPQHF	TGTGCCAGCAGCTTAGCGACAGACCAGAGCAATCAGCCCCAGCATTTT	16	TRBV5-8	TRBJ1-5	-	-
CASSLAVGRGETQYF	TGTGCTAGCAGCTTAGCGGTGGGGCGCGGGGAGACCCAGTACTTC	15	TRBV7-7	TRBJ2-5	few	-
CASETGHDEQFF	TGTGCCAGCGAGACTGGACACGATGAGCAGTTCTTC	12	TRBV2	TRBJ2-1	once	-
CASSFATGGLSYNEQFF	TGTGCCAGCAGTTTCGCGACAGGGGGCCTCTCCTACAATGAGCAGTTCTTC	17	TRBV27	TRBJ2-1	-	TRBD1
CASSQVTSGGDTQYF	TGCGCCAGCAGCCAAGTTACTAGCGGGGGAGATACGCAGTATTTT	15	TRBV4-1	TRBJ2-3	few	TRBD2
CASGPGTSDNEQFF	TGTGCTAGTGGTCCTGGGACATCGGACAATGAGCAGTTCTTC	14	TRBV12-5	TRBJ2-1	-	-
CASSLSAELFF	TGTGCCAGCAGCTTGTCCGCGGAGCTGTTTTTT	11	TRBV5-4	TRBJ2-2	-	-
CASSELTGIQETQYF	TGTGCCAGCAGCGAACTAACAGGCATCCAAGAGACCCAGTACTTC	15	TRBV7-9	TRBJ2-5	few	-